This entry lists 21 T cell receptor beta chains sequenced from one sample in a study of blood T cells in healthy people across ages. Next came a second PCR, run for about 7 to 12 cycles, which used a sample-barcoded 5' primer along with a J-beta primer mix. TCRdb re-called the 5' RACE reads with MiXCR, one entry per CDR3 protein. The data contain 580,000 or so distinct CDR3 sequences, around half of them singletons. What was sequenced was blood. The source of these receptors is a man aged 80 or over in good health.

In this sample, this clonotype turned up a few times. This chain links TRBV28 with TRBJ1-4; 8 bases match TRBD1. CDR1 MDHEN and CDR2 SYDVKM come from the germline V gene. This CDR3 is 18 amino acids long. J lost 2 bases, V lost 6 bases, and 14 bases had no gene match. Here the CDR3 reads CASSSTRQGFGTNEKLFF. CDR3 nucleotide sequence: TGTGCCAGCAGCTCGACCCGACAGGGGTTTGGGACTAATGAAAAACTGTTTTTT.

Ten or more counts support this clonotype. This chain uses TRBV11-1 with TRBJ2-5; the D is unclear. Germline V gene sequence: CDR1 SGHAT, CDR2 FQDESV (reference sequence). V was trimmed by 8 bases and J by 1 base, leaving 5 bases between them. The CDR3 extends over 11 amino acids. Here the CDR3 reads CASGIQETQYF. In DNA, the CDR3 is TGTGCCAGCGGGATCCAAGAGACCCAGTACTTC. The full variable domain, with the rest looked up from reference TRBV11-1 and TRBJ2-5, is EAEVAQSPRYKITEKSQAVAFWCDPISGHATLYWYRQILGQGPELLVQFQDESVVDDSQLPKDRFSAERLKGVDSTLKIQPAELGDSAMYLCASGIQETQYFGPGTRLLVL.

This clonotype was seen repeatedly, ten times or more. The gene calls are TRBV6-6 and TRBJ2-5, with 10 bases matching TRBD1. Germline CDR1 and CDR2: MNHNY and SVGAGI (reference sequence). V shed 10 bases, J shed 7 bases, and the junction held 6 bases outside the gene matches. This CDR3 spans 12 amino acids. CDR3 sequence (DNA): TGTGCCACCTGGGACAGGGGCGGGACCCAGTACTTC. Amino acids: CATWDRGGTQYF.

The table lists this clonotype with a few counts. The V call is TRBV4-3, the J call TRBJ2-6; 9 nucleotides agree with TRBD1. The CDR3 consists of 17 residues. CDR1 LGHNA and CDR2 YSLEER come from the germline V gene. Trimming took 4 bases from V and 2 from J; bases not matched to a gene: 6. The CDR3 DNA is TGCGCCAGCAGCCGGGACAGGGTAGACGCTGGGGCCAACGTCCTGACTTTC. Protein: CASSRDRVDAGANVLTF.

This chain joins TRBV6-2 or TRBV6-3 and TRBJ2-5; no reliable D call. The J call is doubtful: the DNA matches TRBJ2-7 better. This CDR3 has 12 residues. Germline V gene sequence: CDR1 MNHEY, CDR2 SVGEGT. The DNA of the CDR3 is TGTGCCAGCAGTTCTTTCCAATACGAGCAGTACTTC. It encodes CASSSFQYEQYF.

V and J are TRBV15 and TRBJ1-5; D not resolved. This CDR3 is built from 14 residues. V was shortened by 0 bases and J by 4 bases, with 7 bases between the two germline ends. Germline assignment: CDR1 LNHNV and CDR2 YYDKDF (reference sequence). The CDR3 region is CATSRDQANQPQHF. CDR3 nucleotide sequence: TGTGCCACCAGCAGAGATCAAGCGAATCAGCCCCAGCATTTT.

This chain joins TRBV7-3 and TRBJ1-5, with no clear D. Germline V gene lookup returns CDR1 SGHTA and CDR2 FQGTGA. The CDR3 runs to 13 residues. V gave up 1 base and J gave up 6 bases, with 7 bases separating them. CDR3 region: CASSLRPGQPQHF. CDR3 in DNA: TGTGCCAGCAGCTTAAGGCCGGGTCAGCCCCAGCATTTT.

With regard to this clonotype: One junction end does not reproduce the germline sequence, and a read error may be involved. The chain employs TRBV6-5 and TRBJ2-7; D possibly corresponds to TRBD1 (6 bases). The CDR3 covers 17 residues. Germline V CDR1 and CDR2: MNHEY, SVGAGI. The CDR3 here is CASSYSTRSGVTYGQYF. The CDR3 coding sequence is TGTGCCAGCAGTTACTCTACCCGGTCAGGGGTTACCTACGGGCAGTACTTC.

The rearrangement joins TRBV27 to TRBJ2-4, with 8 bases fitting TRBD2. Germline CDR1 is MNHEY and CDR2 is SMNVEV (reference sequence). The J segment lost 7 bases and the V segment lost 4 bases, leaving 6 bases of the junction unmatched. The CDR3 runs 14 residues. The CDR3 coding sequence is TGTGCCAGCAGTTCGGGGGGGCGGGGGAACATTCAGTACTTC. Residues: CASSSGGRGNIQYF.

This clonotype came up many times. This chain links TRBV6-5 with TRBJ2-1; 9 bases align to TRBD2. Germline V gene data show CDR1 as MNHEY and CDR2 as SVGAGI. The CDR3 is made up of 14 amino acids. The junction had 3 bases not matched to a gene; V was cut back by 5 bases and J by 4 bases. CDR3 region: CASSRLADYNEQFF. The CDR3 region has the DNA TGTGCCAGCAGTAGACTAGCGGATTACAATGAGCAGTTCTTC.

The chain recombines TRBV15 with TRBJ2-7, with D maybe TRBD2 (6 bases). V lost 8 bases to trimming and J lost 0 bases, with 20 bases between them. The CDR3 totals 16 residues. Germline loops: CDR1 LNHNV, CDR2 YYDKDF (reference sequence). The CDR3 protein is CATAPIEETSSYEQYF. CDR3 in DNA: TGTGCCACCGCCCCGATCGAGGAGACTAGCTCCTACGAGCAGTACTTC.

The chain has TRBV3-1 and TRBJ2-2; 9 bases are a match to TRBD1. V gave up 6 bases and J gave up 8 bases; unmatched junction bases: 7. CDR3 length: 14 residues. Germline values: CDR1 LGHDT, CDR2 YNNKEL (reference sequence). The DNA for the CDR3 is TGTGCCAGCAGACCATCACAGGGGGCTGGGGAGCTGTTTTTT. It translates to CASRPSQGAGELFF.

V usage is TRBV7-9 and J usage is TRBJ2-1, with D possibly being TRBD1 or TRBD2 (5 bases each). This CDR3 comprises 14 residues. Germline V gives CDR1 SEHNR, CDR2 FQNEAQ (reference sequence). The V end lost 2 bases, the J end lost 5 bases, and 10 bases lay between the germline ends. The chain's CDR3 is CASSLPGRNNEQFF. The CDR3 DNA follows: TGTGCCAGCAGCTTACCGGGACGGAACAATGAGCAGTTCTTC.

Concerning this clonotype: One base away lies a much larger clone, so this may be a sequencing read error. Written as DNA, the CDR3 is TGTGCCAGCGGAGGACAGGCCCCCTACGAGCAGTACTTC. This translates into CASGGQAPYEQYF. The gene calls are TRBV27 and TRBJ2-7; 7 bases are shared with TRBD1. V was pared by 8 bases and J by 2 bases, with 6 bases of the junction left unmatched. Looked up from germline, CDR1 is MNHEY and CDR2 is SMNVEV (reference sequence). This CDR3 contains 13 residues.

The chain couples TRBV18 to TRBJ2-1; no clear D. CDR3 length equals 12 residues. Trimming pared 2 bases from V and 9 bases from J, leaving 8 bases between. Germline lookup yields CDR1 KGHSH and CDR2 LQKENI. The CDR3 sequence is CASSPGDGEQFF. DNA of the CDR3: TGTGCCAGCTCACCAGGGGATGGTGAGCAGTTCTTC.

As concerns this clonotype: A much larger clone lies one base from this, so it may be a read error. The chain employs TRBV6-5 and TRBJ1-1; 7 nucleotides line up with TRBD1. This CDR3 region has 15 residues. Unmatched junction bases numbered 5, after V lost 4 bases and J lost 0 bases. Germline V gene lookup returns CDR1 MNHEY and CDR2 SVGAGI. CDR3 sequence (DNA): TGTGCCAGCAGTTGCCCAGGGGGGATGAACACTGAAGCTTTCTTT. This gives the protein CASSCPGGMNTEAFF.

This CDR3 is CAISGLVNSPLHF. Written as DNA, the CDR3 is TGTGCCATCAGTGGCCTGGTCAATTCACCCCTCCACTTT. The chain couples TRBV10-3 to TRBJ1-6; no clear D gene. The CDR3 contains 13 residues. Germline V gives CDR1 ENHRY, CDR2 SYGVKD. V was pared by 4 bases and J by 7 bases, with 8 bases between.

V is TRBV29-1 and J is TRBJ2-3; TRBD1 might be the D (6 bases). CDR3 length equals 15 residues. Germline loops: CDR1 SQVTM, CDR2 ANQGSEA. Deletions cut 7 bases from V and 0 bases from J, with 17 bases between. The CDR3 is CSAKLRQESTDTQYF. The CDR3 region has the DNA TGCAGCGCCAAACTAAGACAGGAGAGCACAGATACGCAGTATTTT.

About this clonotype itself: One base away lies a much larger clone, so this may be a sequencing read error. The V call is TRBV2, the J call TRBJ2-7; 10 positions match TRBD1. Trimming removed 4 bases from V and 7 bases from J; junction bases left unmatched: 7. Germline V gives CDR1 SNHLY, CDR2 FYNNEI. The CDR3 has 14 residues. This chain's CDR3 is CASSGDRGRNEQYF. The CDR3 nucleotides are TGTGCCAGCAGTGGGGACAGGGGCCGCAATGAGCAGTACTTC.

V gene TRBV7-2 combines with J gene TRBJ2-5; TRBD2 is a possible D gene (6 bases). This CDR3 has 14 amino acids. CDR1 and CDR2 from the germline V gene are SGHTA and FQGNSA. V was shortened by 5 bases and J by 2 bases, with 12 bases between the two germline ends. The CDR3, as DNA: TGTGCCAGCAGCCCCCGGACTAAGCAAGAGACCCAGTACTTC. Its translation is CASSPRTKQETQYF.

This chain links TRBV5-1 with TRBJ2-1; D unresolved. The CDR3 has 15 residues. Between the trimmed V and J ends, which lost 3 bases and 2 bases, there was a span of 12 bases. CDR1 and CDR2 from the germline V gene are SGHRS and YFSETQ. The CDR3 loop is CASSWPGETYNEQFF. The CDR3 DNA reads as TGCGCCAGCAGCTGGCCGGGCGAAACCTACAATGAGCAGTTCTTC.